This entry describes one T cell receptor beta chain. These data are taken from a study of blood T cell repertoires in COVID-19. The overall study: Samples taken during acute and convalescent COVID-19 were collected in the United States, Italy and Spain. PBMCs, B-cell-depleted T cells, or T cells were the source of the cDNA or gDNA that made up the material.

Trimming took 3 bases from V and 4 from J; bases not matched to a gene: 3. Germline V gene data show CDR1 as PRHDT and CDR2 as FYEKMQ (reference sequence). The CDR3 sequence is 15 residues long. Original analysis: Amplification of reference gene primers was used by the study to estimate nucleated cell counts. Measured with immunoSEQ multiplex PCR; TCRdb has only the in-frame clones, and not every one. V and J calls and clone size follow that table, whereas D and trimming were derived from the DNA. The table has about 92,000 clones, around three quarters seen once. The TCR originated in a woman in her sixties in a cohort sampled during active or convalescent COVID-19. This chain links TRBV13 with TRBJ2-2, with 9 bases fitting TRBD2. The sequenced sample was peripheral blood. The CDR3 spells CASSFSGSLTGELFF. CDR3 nucleotide sequence: TGTGCCAGCAGCTTTAGCGGGAGCCTCACCGGGGAGCTGTTTTTT.